Below, 15 T cell receptor beta chains from the same sample are listed, as sequenced in a study of cytomegalovirus exposure and HLA in healthy donors. The primer mix had 60 Vbeta and 13 Jbeta primers. Sequenced by immunoSEQ multiplex PCR; TCRdb stores in-frame clones only, minus some. The table includes some 200,000 clones, 80% to 85% detected once. Sequences were obtained from PBMCs. The receptors derive from a middle-aged woman in good health and CMV-seronegative.

V is TRBV7-9 and J is TRBJ2-7; D gene ambiguous. The V end was cut by 5 bases, the J end by 7 bases, with 9 bases between. The CDR3 consists of 11 residues. Germline V CDR1 and CDR2: SEHNR, FQNEAQ (reference sequence). Here the CDR3 DNA reads TGTGCCAGCAGCCCCCCCGGGGAGCAGTACTTC. Amino acids: CASSPPGEQYF.

The chain has TRBV12-5 and TRBJ2-7; 7 bases fit TRBD1. The CDR3 has 13 residues. Germline values: CDR1 LGHNT, CDR2 FRNRAP. With 2 bases clipped from V and 5 bases from J, the junction kept 3 bases outside the gene matches. The CDR3 region has the DNA TGTGCTAGTGGTTTGAGGCAGGGGGACGAGCAGTACTTC. Encoded protein: CASGLRQGDEQYF.

The chain combines TRBV6-1 with TRBJ2-7, with D possibly TRBD1 on 7 matching bases. V dropped 2 bases and J dropped 4 bases, with 9 bases sitting between them. This CDR3 is 13 amino acids long. Looked up from germline, CDR1 is MNHNS and CDR2 is SASEGT. CDR3 in amino acids: CASSEPGGYEQYF. CDR3 bases: TGTGCCAGCAGTGAACCAGGGGGGTACGAGCAGTACTTC.

The chain employs TRBV29-1 and TRBJ1-3; TRBD1 matches 8 bases. The CDR3 contains 13 residues. The germline CDR1 and CDR2 sequences are SQVTM and ANQGSEA. The junction had 8 bases not matched to a gene; V was cut back by 7 bases and J by 6 bases. The CDR3 is CSALTGEENTIYF. CDR3 DNA sequence: TGCAGCGCTCTGACAGGGGAGGAAAACACCATATATTTT.

About this clone: In the same sample, other DNA sequences code for this CDR3. The chain couples TRBV9 to TRBJ2-7, with 9 nucleotides matching TRBD1. CDR3 length: 14 residues. Germline assignment: CDR1 SGDLS and CDR2 YYNGEE. Trimming at V came to 3 bases and at J to 3 bases, leaving 4 bases not matched to a gene. The CDR3 protein is CASSAGTGNYEQYF. In DNA, the CDR3 is TGTGCCAGCAGCGCCGGGACAGGGAACTACGAGCAGTACTTC.

V usage is TRBV7-2 and J usage is TRBJ2-7; 9 bases line up with TRBD2. The ends lost 5 bases at V and 0 bases at J; junction bases unmatched: 5. This CDR3 has 15 amino acids. Germline V gene lookup returns CDR1 SGHTA and CDR2 FQGNSA. CDR3 sequence: CASSPGLASSYEQYF. CDR3 in DNA: TGTGCCAGCAGCCCAGGACTAGCGAGCTCCTACGAGCAGTACTTC. The variable domain in full, with the rest retrieved from reference TRBV7-2 and TRBJ2-7, is GAGVSQSPSNKVTEKGKDVELRCDPISGHTALYWYRQSLGQGLEFLIYFQGNSAPDKSGLPSDRFSAERTGGSVSTLTIQRTQQEDSAVYLCASSPGLASSYEQYFGPGTRLTVT.

The chain uses TRBV11-2 and TRBJ2-2, with D possibly TRBD1 on 5 matching bases. V lost 5 bases and J lost 2, with 12 bases in between. Per germline, CDR1 SGHAT and CDR2 FQNNGV. The CDR3 covers 15 residues. The DNA for the CDR3 is TGTGCCAGCAGCACCCGCGACAGAAACACCGGGGAGCTGTTTTTT. Encoded protein: CASSTRDRNTGELFF.

This chain links TRBV5-4 with TRBJ1-2, with a weak D call TRBD1 (6 bases). In germline, CDR1 is SGHNT, CDR2 YYREEE (reference sequence). The CDR3 contains 15 residues. V was trimmed by 4 bases and J by 3 bases, leaving 16 bases between them. The CDR3 region has the DNA TGTGCCAGCAGCCTAGGGGGGGGAACTTACTATGGCTACACCTTC. Its translation: CASSLGGGTYYGYTF.

The chain carries TRBV19 and TRBJ1-2; possibly TRBD1 for D (6 bases). V shed 7 bases and J shed 4 bases, with 10 bases lying between them. This CDR3 comprises 12 residues. Per the germline V gene, CDR1 is LNHDA and CDR2 is SQIVND (reference sequence). CDR3 sequence reads: CASTAGAYGYTF. The CDR3 DNA reads TGTGCCAGTACCGCAGGGGCCTATGGCTACACCTTC. The full variable domain, with the rest looked up from reference TRBV19 and TRBJ1-2, is DGGITQSPKYLFRKEGQNVTLSCEQNLNHDAMYWYRQDPGQGLRLIYYSQIVNDFQKGDIAEGYSVSREKKESFPLTVTSAQKNPTAFYLCASTAGAYGYTFGSGTRLTVV.

The rearrangement joins TRBV6-6 to TRBJ2-7; D is undetermined. CDR1 and CDR2 (germline): MNHNY, SVGAGI (reference sequence). Trimming cost V 1 base and J 1 base, with 8 bases left between them. This CDR3 is built from 14 residues. The chain's CDR3 is CASSYLASSYEQYF. In DNA form, the CDR3 reads TGTGCCAGCAGTTACTTGGCTAGTTCCTACGAGCAGTACTTC.

On this clone itself: The sample carries other DNA sequences with the same CDR3. V and J are TRBV28 and TRBJ1-4; D ambiguous. V gave up 4 bases and J gave up 1 base, with 7 bases separating them. The CDR3 extends over 14 amino acids. CDR1 and CDR2 from the germline V gene are MDHEN and SYDVKM. The CDR3 DNA follows: TGTGCCAGCAGTTCCGGCGGAACTAATGAAAAACTGTTTTTT. Translation: CASSSGGTNEKLFF. Filled out from reference TRBV28 and TRBJ1-4, the complete variable domain reads DVKVTQSSRYLVKRTGEKVFLECVQDMDHENMFWYRQDPGLGLRLIYFSYDVKMKEKGDIPEGYSVSREKKERFSLILESASTNQTSMYLCASSSGGTNEKLFFGSGTQLSVL.

The chain has TRBV27 and TRBJ2-7; 11 bases line up with TRBD2. CDR3 length: 15 amino acids. Germline CDR1 reads MNHEY; CDR2 reads SMNVEV (reference sequence). V dropped 3 bases and J dropped 6; count of bases not matched to a gene: 7. The CDR3 DNA sequence: TGTGCCAGCAGTTTCTCGACTAGCGGGATAGGCGAGCAGTACTTC. Protein sequence: CASSFSTSGIGEQYF.

This chain connects TRBV18 to TRBJ2-1; D remains unclear. There are 13 residues in the CDR3. The germline CDR1 and CDR2 sequences are KGHSH and LQKENI. Trimming shortened V by 2 bases and J by 13 bases, and 15 bases separated the two germline ends. CDR3 DNA sequence: TGTGCCAGCTCACCAATGGGCCCACCCTCCCAGTTCTTC. It is translated as CASSPMGPPSQFF.

The chain is built from TRBV6-1 and TRBJ2-7; TRBD1 matches 7 bases. The germline gives CDR1 MNHNS, CDR2 SASEGT. The V and J ends lost 2 bases and 0 bases, in that order; junction bases with no gene match: 10. CDR3 size: 17 residues. The CDR3 coding sequence is TGTGCCAGCAGTGAAAGGTTCTCCGGGACAGACTCCTACGAGCAGTACTTC. Amino acid sequence: CASSERFSGTDSYEQYF.

The genes are TRBV29-1 and TRBJ1-2, with 8 bases that match TRBD1. CDR3 length: 16 amino acids. The germline V gene has CDR1 SQVTM and CDR2 ANQGSEA. The J segment lost 4 bases and the V segment lost 4 bases, leaving 14 bases of the junction unmatched. The CDR3 region has the DNA TGCAGCGTTGCGGGCGCCGGGACAGGAAAAGGCTATGGCTACACCTTC. It yields the protein CSVAGAGTGKGYGYTF.